This is a list of T cell receptor beta chains from one sample in a study of cytomegalovirus exposure and HLA in healthy donors. TCRdb's copy holds only in-frame clones and misses some; the assay was immunoSEQ multiplex PCR. The sample has about 170,000 clones, over 60% seen once. The sample comprised PBMCs. These TCRs come from a girl aged 5-17 years in good health and CMV-seronegative. CDR3s include the opening cysteine and the closing phenylalanine or tryptophan. Fields, in order: J gene, V gene, CDR3 protein.

TRBJ2-2,TRBV7-7,CASSSGTGTGELFF
TRBJ1-2,TRBV4-1,CASSSPARTSYGYTF
TRBJ2-5,TRBV4-2,CASSQKWDRGGLPQETQYF
TRBJ1-1,TRBV19,CASSIGGGVTEAFF
TRBJ1-6,TRBV5-1,CASSFWDRVGSPLHF
TRBJ2-7,TRBV7-9,CASSPGQGASYEQYF
TRBJ1-1,TRBV4-1,CASSQSQVNTEAFF
TRBJ1-1,TRBV4-2,CASSRPQGDTEAFF
TRBJ1-6,TRBV6-5,CASRVQGADSPLHF
TRBJ1-5,TRBV5-4,CASSPGTEYQPQHF
TRBJ1-1,TRBV6-6,CASSFVSGWDTEAFF
TRBJ1-2,TRBV7-6,CASSVPGGYGYTF
TRBJ1-6,TRBV6-1,CASSATPGINSPLHF
TRBJ2-6,TRBV19,CASRPVAGANVLTF
TRBJ2-3,TRBV7-3,CASSAGIQDTQYF
TRBJ2-7,TRBV5-6,CASSSTGSDYEQYF
TRBJ1-1,TRBV12-1,CASSSTAMDRGLGSAFF
TRBJ2-3,TRBV7-2,CASSPGTSWNTQYF
TRBJ2-1,TRBV19,CASRAGQEYNEQFF
TRBJ2-3,TRBV19,CASSIGGGADTQYF
TRBJ1-2,TRBV27,CASSLGTGANGYTF
TRBJ1-4,TRBV11-2,CASSLEWGWGQGNEKLFF
TRBJ2-7,TRBV5-1,CASSPSRDRGYEQYF
TRBJ2-1,TRBV10-3,CATRQGAGNEQFF
TRBJ1-2,TRBV4-1,CASSQGQGGNAGYTF
TRBJ2-5,TRBV6-5,CASSYRTGVLETQYF
TRBJ1-5,TRBV5-8,CASSPGTHTYSNQPQHF
TRBJ2-7,TRBV27,CASSLTGYHEQYF
TRBJ1-2,TRBV6-1,CASSRDSLWGYTF
TRBJ1-1,TRBV15,CATSRGTGKNTEAFF
TRBJ1-1,TRBV2,CASSDPTGKNTEAFF
TRBJ2-7,TRBV6-1,CASSEHSRETGDPNKKYF
TRBJ1-1,TRBV4-1,CASSPREVATEAFF
TRBJ2-2,TRBV11-3,CASSLVRDSTGELFF
TRBJ2-5,TRBV7-8,CASRELLAGTLPETQYF
TRBJ2-1,TRBV2,CASVWTSGGDEQFF
NA,TRBV5-1,CASRDSAGLADSYEQYF
TRBJ1-2,TRBV5-4,CASSSPQGGLYGYTF
TRBJ2-7,TRBV2,CATAELTDEQYF
TRBJ2-7,TRBV5-1,CASFSTGDEQYF
TRBJ1-5,TRBV21-1,CASSKDSGTALPRVSNQPQHF
TRBJ1-4,TRBV19,CASIPGGSNEKLFF
TRBJ2-5,TRBV2,CASSQGDQETQYF
TRBJ1-4,TRBV7-2,CASRSGFLAEKLFF
TRBJ2-5,TRBV5-1,CASTPGETQYF